This TCR beta chain was profiled in a study of T cell responses to AZD1222 COVID-19 vaccine. General study findings and limits: AZD1222 recipients seropositive at baseline numbered only 5 to 7. Spike-specific TCR breadth and depth grew following two AZD1222 doses. Unmutated regions of variants are reportedly targeted by nearly half of spike-specific TCRs.

Details on this clone: Its antigen remains unknown.

Libraries were prepared by immunoSEQ multiplex PCR; TCRdb keeps only in-frame clonotypes and omits some of them. This table holds some 140,000 clones, 90% to 95% found once. Sequences were derived from peripheral blood, sampled 28 days after the second AZD1222 dose. This sequence was found in an adult who received the AZD1222 COVID-19 vaccine.

DNA for the CDR3: TGTGCCAGCAGTTTTGGGGCGCCCCAGCATTTT. Amino acid sequence: CASSFGAPQHF. V usage is TRBV28 and J usage is TRBJ1-5; a possible D gene is TRBD1 (5 bases). This CDR3 contains 11 residues. V was shortened by 3 bases and J by 9 bases, with 6 bases between the two germline ends. The germline CDR1 and CDR2 sequences are MDHEN and SYDVKM.